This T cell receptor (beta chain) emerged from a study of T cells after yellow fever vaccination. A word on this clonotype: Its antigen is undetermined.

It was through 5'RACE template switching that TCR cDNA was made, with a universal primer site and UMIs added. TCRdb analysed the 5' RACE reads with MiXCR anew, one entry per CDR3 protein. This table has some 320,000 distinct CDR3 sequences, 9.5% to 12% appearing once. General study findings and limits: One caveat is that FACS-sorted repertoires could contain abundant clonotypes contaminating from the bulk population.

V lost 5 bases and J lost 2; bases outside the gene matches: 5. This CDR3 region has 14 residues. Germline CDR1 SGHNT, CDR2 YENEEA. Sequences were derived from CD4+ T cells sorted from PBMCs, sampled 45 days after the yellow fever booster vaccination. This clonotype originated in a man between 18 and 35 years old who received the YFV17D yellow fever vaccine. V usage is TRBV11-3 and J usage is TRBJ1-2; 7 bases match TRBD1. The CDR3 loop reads CASSAGGQNYGYTF. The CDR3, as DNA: TGTGCCAGCAGCGCCGGGGGACAGAACTATGGCTACACCTTC.